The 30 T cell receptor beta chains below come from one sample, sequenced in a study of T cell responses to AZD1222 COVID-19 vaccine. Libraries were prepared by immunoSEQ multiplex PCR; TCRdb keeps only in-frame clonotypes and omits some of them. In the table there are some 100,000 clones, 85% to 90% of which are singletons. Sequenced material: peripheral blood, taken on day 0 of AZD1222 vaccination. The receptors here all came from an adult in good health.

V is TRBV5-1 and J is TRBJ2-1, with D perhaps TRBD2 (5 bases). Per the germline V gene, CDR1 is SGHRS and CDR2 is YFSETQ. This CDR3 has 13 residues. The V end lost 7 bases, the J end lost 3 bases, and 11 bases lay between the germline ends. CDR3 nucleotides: TGCGCCAGCGGGCTAGCTAGCTACAATGAGCAGTTCTTC. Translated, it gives CASGLASYNEQFF.

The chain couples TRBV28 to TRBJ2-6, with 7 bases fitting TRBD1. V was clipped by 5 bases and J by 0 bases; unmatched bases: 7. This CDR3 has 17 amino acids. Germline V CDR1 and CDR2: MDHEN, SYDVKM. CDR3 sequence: CASSLGGHSSGANVLTF. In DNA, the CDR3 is TGTGCCAGCAGTCTAGGGGGCCACAGCTCTGGGGCCAACGTCCTGACTTTC.

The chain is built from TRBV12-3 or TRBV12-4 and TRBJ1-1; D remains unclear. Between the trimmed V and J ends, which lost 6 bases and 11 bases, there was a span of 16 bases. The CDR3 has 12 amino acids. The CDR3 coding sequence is TGTGCCAGCAGCCCAAGCTCCGAGAAGGCTTTCTTT. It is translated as CASSPSSEKAFF.

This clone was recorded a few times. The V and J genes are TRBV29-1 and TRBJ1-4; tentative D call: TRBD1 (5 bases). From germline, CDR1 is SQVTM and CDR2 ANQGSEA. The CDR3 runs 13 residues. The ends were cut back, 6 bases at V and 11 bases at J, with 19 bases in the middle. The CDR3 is CSVGGFRGGKLFF. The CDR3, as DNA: TGCAGCGTGGGCGGTTTTCGGGGGGGGAAACTGTTTTTT.

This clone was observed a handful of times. The CDR3 sequence: CATSRDRTTRELFF. CDR3 sequence (DNA): TGTGCCACCAGCAGAGATCGCACAACCAGGGAGCTGTTTTTT. The chain uses TRBV15 and TRBJ2-2, with D uncertain. Germline values: CDR1 LNHNV, CDR2 YYDKDF (reference sequence). V lost 0 bases, J lost 9 bases, and 11 bases lay in between. The CDR3 totals 14 residues.

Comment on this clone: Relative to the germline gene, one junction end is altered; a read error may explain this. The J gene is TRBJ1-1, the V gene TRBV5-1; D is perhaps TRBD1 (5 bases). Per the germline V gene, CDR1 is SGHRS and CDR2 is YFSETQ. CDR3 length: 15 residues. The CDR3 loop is CASTLGWGKNTEAFF. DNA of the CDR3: TGCGCCAGCACCTTGGGTTGGGGGAAGAACACTGAAGCTTTCTTT.

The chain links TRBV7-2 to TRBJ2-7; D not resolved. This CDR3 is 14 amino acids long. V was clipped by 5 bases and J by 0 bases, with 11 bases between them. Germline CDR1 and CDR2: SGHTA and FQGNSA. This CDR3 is CASSQVQDSYEQYF. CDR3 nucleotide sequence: TGTGCCAGCAGCCAAGTCCAGGACTCCTACGAGCAGTACTTC. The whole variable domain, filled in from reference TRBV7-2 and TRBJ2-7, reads GAGVSQSPSNKVTEKGKDVELRCDPISGHTALYWYRQSLGQGLEFLIYFQGNSAPDKSGLPSDRFSAERTGGSVSTLTIQRTQQEDSAVYLCASSQVQDSYEQYFGPGTRLTVT.

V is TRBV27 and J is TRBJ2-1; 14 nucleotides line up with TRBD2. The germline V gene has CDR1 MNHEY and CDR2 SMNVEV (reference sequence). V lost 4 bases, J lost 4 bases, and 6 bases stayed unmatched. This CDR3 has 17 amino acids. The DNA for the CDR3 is TGTGCCAGCAGTTCCGGGACTAGCGGGGGTCGATACAATGAGCAGTTCTTC. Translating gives CASSSGTSGGRYNEQFF.

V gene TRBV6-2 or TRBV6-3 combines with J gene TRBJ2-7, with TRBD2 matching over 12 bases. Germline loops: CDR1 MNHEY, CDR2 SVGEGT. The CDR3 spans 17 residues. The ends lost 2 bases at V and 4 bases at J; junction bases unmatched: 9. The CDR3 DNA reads TGTGCCAGCAGTTACCCAAAACTAGCGGGAGGTGGGTACGAGCAGTACTTC. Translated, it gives CASSYPKLAGGGYEQYF.

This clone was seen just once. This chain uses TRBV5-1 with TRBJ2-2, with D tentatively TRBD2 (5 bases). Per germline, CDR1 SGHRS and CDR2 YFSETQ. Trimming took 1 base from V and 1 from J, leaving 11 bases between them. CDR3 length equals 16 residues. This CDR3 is CASSLSGRRNTGELFF. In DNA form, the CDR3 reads TGCGCCAGCAGCTTGTCGGGGAGAAGGAACACCGGGGAGCTGTTTTTT.

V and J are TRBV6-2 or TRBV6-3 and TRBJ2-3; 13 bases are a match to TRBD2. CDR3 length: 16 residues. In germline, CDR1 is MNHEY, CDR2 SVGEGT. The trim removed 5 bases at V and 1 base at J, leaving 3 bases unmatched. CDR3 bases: TGTGCCAGCAGTCGTGGACTAGCGGGAGGCACAGATACGCAGTATTTT. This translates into CASSRGLAGGTDTQYF.

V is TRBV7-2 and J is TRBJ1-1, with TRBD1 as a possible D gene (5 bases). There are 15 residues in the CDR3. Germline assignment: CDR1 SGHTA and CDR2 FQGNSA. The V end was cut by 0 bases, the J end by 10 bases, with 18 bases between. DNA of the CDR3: TGTGCCAGCAGCTTAGCGCATCTCAGGGTCAAGGGAGCTTTCTTT. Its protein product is CASSLAHLRVKGAFF.

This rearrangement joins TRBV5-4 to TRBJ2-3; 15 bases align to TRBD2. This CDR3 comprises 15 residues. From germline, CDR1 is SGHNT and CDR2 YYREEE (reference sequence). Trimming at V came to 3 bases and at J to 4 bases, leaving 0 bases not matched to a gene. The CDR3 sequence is CASSWTSGGADTQYF. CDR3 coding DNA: TGTGCCAGCAGCTGGACTAGCGGGGGGGCAGATACGCAGTATTTT.

CDR3 sequence reads: CASSLAPQGVNEQFF. In DNA, the CDR3 is TGCGCCAGCAGCTTGGCCCCACAGGGGGTCAATGAGCAGTTCTTC. V usage is TRBV5-1 and J usage is TRBJ2-1; 8 bases line up with TRBD1. V lost 0 bases to trimming and J lost 6 bases; unmatched junction nucleotides: 5. The germline V gene has CDR1 SGHRS and CDR2 YFSETQ. This CDR3 has 15 residues. The full variable domain, rest sourced from reference TRBV5-1 and TRBJ2-1, is KAGVTQTPRYLIKTRGQQVTLSCSPISGHRSVSWYQQTPGQGLQFLFEYFSETQRNKGNFPGRFSGRQFSNSRSEMNVSTLELGDSALYLCASSLAPQGVNEQFFGPGTRLTVL.

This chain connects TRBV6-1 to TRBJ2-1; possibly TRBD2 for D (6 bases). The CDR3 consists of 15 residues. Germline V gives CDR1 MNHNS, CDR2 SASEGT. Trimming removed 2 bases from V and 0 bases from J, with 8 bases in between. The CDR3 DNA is TGTGCCAGCAGTGAAACTAGCCTCTCCTACAATGAGCAGTTCTTC. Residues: CASSETSLSYNEQFF.

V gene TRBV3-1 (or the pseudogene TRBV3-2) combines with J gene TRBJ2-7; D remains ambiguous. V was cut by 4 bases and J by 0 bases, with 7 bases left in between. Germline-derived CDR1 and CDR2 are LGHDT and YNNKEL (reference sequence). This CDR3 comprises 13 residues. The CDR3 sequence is CASSLSHSYEQYF. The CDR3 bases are TGTGCCAGCAGCCTGAGCCACTCCTACGAGCAGTACTTC.

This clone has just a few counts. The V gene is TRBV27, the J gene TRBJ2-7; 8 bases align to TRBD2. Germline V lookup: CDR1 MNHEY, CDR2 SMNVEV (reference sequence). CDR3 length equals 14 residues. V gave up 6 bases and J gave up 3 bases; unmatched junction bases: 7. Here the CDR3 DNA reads TGTGCCAGCAGACTCCAGCGGGGGAGCTACGAGCAGTACTTC. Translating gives CASRLQRGSYEQYF.

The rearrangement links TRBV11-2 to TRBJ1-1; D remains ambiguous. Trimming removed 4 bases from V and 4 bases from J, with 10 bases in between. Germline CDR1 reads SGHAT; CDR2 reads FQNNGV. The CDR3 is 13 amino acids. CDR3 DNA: TGTGCCAGCAGCTCTCATCAGCTCACTGAAGCTTTCTTT. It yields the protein CASSSHQLTEAFF.

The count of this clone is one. As DNA, the CDR3 is TGTGCCAGCAGCTTGGAGGGGGGGCGCAGGATGGGGCCCCAGCATTTT. Translation: CASSLEGGRRMGPQHF. The rearrangement joins TRBV5-5 to TRBJ1-5; possible D gene TRBD1, 6 bases. The CDR3 contains 16 residues. V was shortened by 0 bases and J by 9 bases, with 19 bases between the two germline ends. Germline V gene data show CDR1 as SGHKS and CDR2 as YYEKEE (reference sequence).

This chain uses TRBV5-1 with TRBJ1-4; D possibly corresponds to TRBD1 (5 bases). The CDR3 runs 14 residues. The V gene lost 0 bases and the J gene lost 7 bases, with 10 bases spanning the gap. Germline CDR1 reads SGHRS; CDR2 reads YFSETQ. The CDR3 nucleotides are TGCGCCAGCAGCTTGGCCAGGGAAGGTGAAAAACTGTTTTTT. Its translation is CASSLAREGEKLFF. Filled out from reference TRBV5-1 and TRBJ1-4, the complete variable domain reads KAGVTQTPRYLIKTRGQQVTLSCSPISGHRSVSWYQQTPGQGLQFLFEYFSETQRNKGNFPGRFSGRQFSNSRSEMNVSTLELGDSALYLCASSLAREGEKLFFGSGTQLSVL.

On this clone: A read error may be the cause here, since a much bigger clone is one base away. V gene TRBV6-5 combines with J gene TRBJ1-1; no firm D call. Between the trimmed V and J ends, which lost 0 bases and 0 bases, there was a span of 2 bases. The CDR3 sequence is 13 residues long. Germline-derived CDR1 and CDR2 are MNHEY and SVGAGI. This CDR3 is CASSYSLNTEAFF. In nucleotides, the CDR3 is TGTGCCAGCAGTTACTCTTTGAACACTGAAGCTTTCTTT.

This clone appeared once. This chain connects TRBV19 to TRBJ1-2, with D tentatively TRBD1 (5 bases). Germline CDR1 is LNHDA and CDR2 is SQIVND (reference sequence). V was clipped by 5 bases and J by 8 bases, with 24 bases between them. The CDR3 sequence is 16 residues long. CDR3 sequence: CASSGAGLSSLRGYTF. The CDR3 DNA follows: TGTGCCAGTAGTGGCGCAGGGTTATCGAGTTTACGGGGCTACACCTTC.

The CDR3 region has the DNA TGTGCCAGCAGGATGACAGGGGGTGACTATGGCTACACCTTC. Amino acid sequence: CASRMTGGDYGYTF. V is TRBV27 and J is TRBJ1-2, with 9 bases lining up with TRBD1. Germline V gene lookup returns CDR1 MNHEY and CDR2 SMNVEV (reference sequence). CDR3 length: 14 residues. J gave up 3 bases and V 6 bases, and 5 bases lay outside the gene matches.

The CDR3 here is CASSLGTEKLFF. The CDR3 region has the DNA TGTGCCAGCAGTTTAGGGACTGAAAAACTGTTTTTT. This rearrangement joins TRBV12-3 or TRBV12-4 to TRBJ1-4; D gene uncertain. This CDR3 comprises 12 residues. The ends were cut back, 1 base at V and 7 bases at J, with 4 bases in the middle.

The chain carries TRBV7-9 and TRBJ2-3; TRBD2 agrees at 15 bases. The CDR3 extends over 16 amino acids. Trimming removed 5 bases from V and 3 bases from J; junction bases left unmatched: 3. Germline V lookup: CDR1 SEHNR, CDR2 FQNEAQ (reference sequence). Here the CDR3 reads CASSRTSGRETDTQYF. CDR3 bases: TGTGCCAGCAGCAGGACTAGCGGGAGGGAAACAGATACGCAGTATTTT.

CDR3 sequence reads: CASNRISANEKLFF. Here the CDR3 DNA reads TGTGCCAGCAACAGAATATCCGCTAATGAAAAACTGTTTTTT. This chain links TRBV2 with TRBJ1-4, with D unresolved. Trimming removed 7 bases at V and 3 bases at J, with 12 bases between. Looked up from germline, CDR1 is SNHLY and CDR2 is FYNNEI. There are 14 residues in the CDR3.

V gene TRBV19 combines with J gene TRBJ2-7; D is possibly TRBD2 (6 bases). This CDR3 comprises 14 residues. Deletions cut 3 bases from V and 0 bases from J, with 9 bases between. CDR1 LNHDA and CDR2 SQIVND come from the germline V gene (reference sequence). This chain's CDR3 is CASSIDGSSYEQYF. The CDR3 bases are TGTGCCAGTAGTATTGACGGGAGCTCCTACGAGCAGTACTTC.

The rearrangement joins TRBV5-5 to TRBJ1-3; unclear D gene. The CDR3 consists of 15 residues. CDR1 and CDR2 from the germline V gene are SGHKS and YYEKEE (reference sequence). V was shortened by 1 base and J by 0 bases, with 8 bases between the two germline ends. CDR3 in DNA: TGTGCCAGCAGCTTGCCTCGAAGCTCTGGAAACACCATATATTTT. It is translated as CASSLPRSSGNTIYF.

The CDR3 DNA reads TGTGCCACCAAGCGTGGGACTAATTCACCCCTCCACTTT. Translating it yields CATKRGTNSPLHF. V gene TRBV27 combines with J gene TRBJ1-6; D possibly corresponds to TRBD1 (5 bases). The V end lost 10 bases, the J end lost 6 bases, and 13 bases lay between the germline ends. This CDR3 is 13 amino acids long. Germline V lookup: CDR1 MNHEY, CDR2 SMNVEV (reference sequence).

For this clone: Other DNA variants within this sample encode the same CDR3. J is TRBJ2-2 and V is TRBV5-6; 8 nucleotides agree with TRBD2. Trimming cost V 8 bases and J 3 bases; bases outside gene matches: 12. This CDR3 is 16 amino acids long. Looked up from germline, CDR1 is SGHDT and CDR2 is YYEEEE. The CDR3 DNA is TGTGCCAGTAGCCTGCCCGCGGGAGGTTACACCGGGGAGCTGTTTTTT. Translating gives CASSLPAGGYTGELFF.